These T cell receptor beta chains were read from a single sample in a study of blood T cell repertoires in COVID-19. TCRdb keeps only in-frame clones here, not all; method: immunoSEQ multiplex PCR. The table records about 98,000 clones, 82% of them present only once. Sample: peripheral blood. All receptors come from a man of 80 years or more with acute or convalescent COVID-19. Each CDR3 is given with its conserved first and last residue.

j_call,v_call,cdr3_length,cdr3_aa
TRBJ1-1,TRBV28,11,CASSYAVEAFF
TRBJ1-1,TRBV5-1,14,CASSLGQGFTEAFF
TRBJ1-2,TRBV19,13,CASSDTGNYGYTF
TRBJ2-1,TRBV11-2,12,CASSLNFNEQFF
TRBJ2-7,TRBV24-1,12,CATSDTNYEQYF
TRBJ2-7,TRBV6-1,15,CASSEPGQGLGEQYF
TRBJ2-3,TRBV30,16,CAWSPGLAGGWGTQYF
TRBJ1-2,TRBV9,14,CASSVAGQGYGYTF
TRBJ2-1,TRBV24-1,17,CATSDPNRGSSYNEQFF
TRBJ2-2,TRBV28,14,CASSLDRVSGELFF
TRBJ2-7,TRBV6-5,12,CASSQASYEQYF
TRBJ1-2,TRBV7-9,13,CASSRSGTWGYTF
TRBJ2-2,TRBV6-4,15,CASSESNRNTGELFF
TRBJ1-5,TRBV10-3,14,CAIGGNESNQPQHF
TRBJ2-2,TRBV18,15,CASSHGQGRAGELFF
TRBJ1-4,TRBV7-8,14,CASSLGGGGEKLFF
TRBJ2-2,TRBV11-3,13,CASGDKNTGELFF
TRBJ1-4,TRBV28,16,CASRGRGHTTNEKLFF
TRBJ2-5,TRBV5-1,13,CASSPDYIGTQYF
TRBJ1-1,TRBV28,14,CASRETGTNTEAFF
TRBJ1-2,TRBV5-1,13,CASSPEPGQGSTF
TRBJ2-7,TRBV6-1,16,CASSEAPQGARYEQYF
TRBJ2-5,TRBV4-1,18,CASSQDPPPTQGQETQYF
TRBJ2-3,TRBV7-2,15,CASSPKAGATDTQYF
TRBJ2-4,TRBV7-8,15,CASSTRGAGKNIQYF
TRBJ2-7,TRBV5-6,15,CASSPRGGGPYEQYF
TRBJ2-1,TRBV7-7,14,CASSTRDRSNEQFF
TRBJ1-6,TRBV6-2/TRBV6-3,14,CASSSDRGNSPLHF
TRBJ2-7,TRBV27,15,CASSPLAGTLYEQYF
TRBJ2-2,TRBV7-2,16,CASSFSGTGNTGELFF
TRBJ2-5,TRBV7-2,15,CASSSQTGKGETQYF
TRBJ2-1,TRBV14,14,CASSQWGGRNEQFF
TRBJ1-1,TRBV30,13,CAWSRTGGTEAFF
TRBJ2-7,TRBV5-1,16,CASSSSSGGAGYEQYF
TRBJ2-1,TRBV30,14,CAWGLAGGPREQFF
TRBJ2-1,TRBV2,15,CASSGRQGNYNEQFF
TRBJ1-1,TRBV19,15,CASSPPTGRTAEAFF
TRBJ2-7,TRBV9,15,CASSVGLSGAYEQYF
TRBJ2-1,TRBV10-2,14,CASSFWSSYNEQFF
TRBJ2-2,TRBV5-5,17,CASSLGQGMSGTGELFF
TRBJ2-3,TRBV9,15,CASSVGAGATDTQYF